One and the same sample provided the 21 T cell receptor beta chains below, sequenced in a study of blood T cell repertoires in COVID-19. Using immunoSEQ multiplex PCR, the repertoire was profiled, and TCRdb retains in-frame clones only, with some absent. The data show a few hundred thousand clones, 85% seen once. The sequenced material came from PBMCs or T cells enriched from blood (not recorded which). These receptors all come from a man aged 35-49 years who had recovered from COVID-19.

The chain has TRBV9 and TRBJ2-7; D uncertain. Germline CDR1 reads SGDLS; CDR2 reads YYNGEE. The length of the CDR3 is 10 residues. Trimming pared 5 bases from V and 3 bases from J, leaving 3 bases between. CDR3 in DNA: TGTGCCAGCAGGTACTACGAGCAGTACTTC. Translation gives CASRYYEQYF.

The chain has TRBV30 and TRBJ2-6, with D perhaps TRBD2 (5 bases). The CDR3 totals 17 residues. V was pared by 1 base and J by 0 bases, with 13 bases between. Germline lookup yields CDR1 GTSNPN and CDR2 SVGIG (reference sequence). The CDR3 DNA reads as TGTGCCTGGAGTGGGCGCCTAGGGAGCTCTGGGGCCAACGTCCTGACTTTC. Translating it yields CAWSGRLGSSGANVLTF.

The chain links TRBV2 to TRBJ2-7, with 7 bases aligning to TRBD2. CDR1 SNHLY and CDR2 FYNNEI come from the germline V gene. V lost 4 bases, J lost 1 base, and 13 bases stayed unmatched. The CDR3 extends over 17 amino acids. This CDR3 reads CASSAGPGVGGSYEQYF. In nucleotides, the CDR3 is TGTGCCAGCAGTGCGGGACCAGGTGTCGGGGGGTCCTACGAGCAGTACTTC.

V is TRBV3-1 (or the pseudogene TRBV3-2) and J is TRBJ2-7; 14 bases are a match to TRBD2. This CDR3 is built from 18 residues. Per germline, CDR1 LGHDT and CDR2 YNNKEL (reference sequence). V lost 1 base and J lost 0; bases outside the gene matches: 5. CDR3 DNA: TGTGCCAGCAGCCAAGTACGGACTAGCGGGAGGTCCTCCTACGAGCAGTACTTC. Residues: CASSQVRTSGRSSYEQYF.

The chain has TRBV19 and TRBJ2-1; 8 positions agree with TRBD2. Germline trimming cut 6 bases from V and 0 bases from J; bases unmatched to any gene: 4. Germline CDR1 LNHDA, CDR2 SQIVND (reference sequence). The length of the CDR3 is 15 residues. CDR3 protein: CASRSSGSSYNEQFF. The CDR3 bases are TGTGCCAGTAGAAGCAGCGGGAGCTCCTACAATGAGCAGTTCTTC.

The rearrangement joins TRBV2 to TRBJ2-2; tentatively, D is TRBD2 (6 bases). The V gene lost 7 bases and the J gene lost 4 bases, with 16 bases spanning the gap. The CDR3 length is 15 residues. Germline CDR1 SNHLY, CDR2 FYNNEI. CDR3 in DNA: TGTGCCAGCACCGAGGGTACTAGCAGCACCGGGGAGCTGTTTTTT. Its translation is CASTEGTSSTGELFF.

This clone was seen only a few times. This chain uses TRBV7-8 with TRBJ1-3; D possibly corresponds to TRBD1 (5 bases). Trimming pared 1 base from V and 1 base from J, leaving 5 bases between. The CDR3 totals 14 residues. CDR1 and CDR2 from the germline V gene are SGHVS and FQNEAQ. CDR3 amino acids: CASSLGQSGNTIYF. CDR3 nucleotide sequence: TGTGCCAGCAGCTTAGGACAGTCTGGAAACACCATATATTTT.

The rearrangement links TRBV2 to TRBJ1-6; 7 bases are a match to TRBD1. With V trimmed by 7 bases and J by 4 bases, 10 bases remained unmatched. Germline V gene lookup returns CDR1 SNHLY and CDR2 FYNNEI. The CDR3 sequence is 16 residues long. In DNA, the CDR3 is TGTGCCAGCACTCAAGACAGGGCCGATTATAATTCACCCCTCCACTTT. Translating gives CASTQDRADYNSPLHF.

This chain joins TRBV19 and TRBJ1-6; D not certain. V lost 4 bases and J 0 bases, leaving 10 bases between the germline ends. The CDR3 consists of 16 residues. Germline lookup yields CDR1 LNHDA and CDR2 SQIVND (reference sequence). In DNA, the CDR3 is TGTGCCAGTAGTAGTGTGGGAGGCTCCTATAATTCACCCCTCCACTTT. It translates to CASSSVGGSYNSPLHF.

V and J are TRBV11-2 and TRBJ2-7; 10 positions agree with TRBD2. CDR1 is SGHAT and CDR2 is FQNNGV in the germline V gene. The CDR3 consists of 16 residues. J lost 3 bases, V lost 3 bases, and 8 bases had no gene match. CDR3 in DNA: TGTGCCAGCAGCTTCCCCCAGGGACTAGCGATCTACGAGCAGTACTTC. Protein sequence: CASSFPQGLAIYEQYF.

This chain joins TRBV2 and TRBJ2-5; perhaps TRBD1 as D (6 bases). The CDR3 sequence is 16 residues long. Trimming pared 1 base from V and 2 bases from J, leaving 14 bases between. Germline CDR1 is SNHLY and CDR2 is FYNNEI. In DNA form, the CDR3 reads TGTGCCAGCAGTGAAGGCAGGGGACCTAATCAAGAGACCCAGTACTTC. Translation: CASSEGRGPNQETQYF.

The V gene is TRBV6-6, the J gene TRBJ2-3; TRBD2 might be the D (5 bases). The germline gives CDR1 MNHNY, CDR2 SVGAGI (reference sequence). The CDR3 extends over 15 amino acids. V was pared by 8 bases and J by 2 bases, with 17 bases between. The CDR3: CASAGGGSYTDTQYF. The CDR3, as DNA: TGTGCCAGCGCTGGAGGCGGCAGCTACACAGATACGCAGTATTTT.

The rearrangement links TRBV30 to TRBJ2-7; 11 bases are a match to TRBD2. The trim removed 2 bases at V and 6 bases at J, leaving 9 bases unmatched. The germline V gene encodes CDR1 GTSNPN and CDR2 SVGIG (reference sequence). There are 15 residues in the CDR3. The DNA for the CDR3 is TGTGCCTGGAGTACCGGACTAGCGGGTAGTCTCGAGCAGTACTTC. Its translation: CAWSTGLAGSLEQYF. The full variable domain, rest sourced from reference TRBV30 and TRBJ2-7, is SQTIHQWPATLVQPVGSPLSLECTVEGTSNPNLYWYRQAAGRGLQLLFYSVGIGQISSEVPQNLSASRPQDRQFILSSKKLLLSDSGFYLCAWSTGLAGSLEQYFGPGTRLTVT.

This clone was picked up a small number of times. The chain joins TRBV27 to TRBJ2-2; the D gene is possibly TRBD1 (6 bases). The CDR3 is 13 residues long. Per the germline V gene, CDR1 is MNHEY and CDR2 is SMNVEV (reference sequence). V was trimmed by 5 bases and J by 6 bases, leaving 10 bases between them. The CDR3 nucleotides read TGTGCCAGCAGTCCACCAGGGGCCGGGGAGCTGTTTTTT. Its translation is CASSPPGAGELFF.

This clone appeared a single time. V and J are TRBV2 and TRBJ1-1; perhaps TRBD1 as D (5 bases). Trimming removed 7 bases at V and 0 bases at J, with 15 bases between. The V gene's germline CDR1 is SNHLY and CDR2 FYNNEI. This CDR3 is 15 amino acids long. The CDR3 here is CASKPEGSMNTEAFF. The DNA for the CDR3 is TGTGCCAGCAAGCCGGAGGGGTCTATGAACACTGAAGCTTTCTTT.

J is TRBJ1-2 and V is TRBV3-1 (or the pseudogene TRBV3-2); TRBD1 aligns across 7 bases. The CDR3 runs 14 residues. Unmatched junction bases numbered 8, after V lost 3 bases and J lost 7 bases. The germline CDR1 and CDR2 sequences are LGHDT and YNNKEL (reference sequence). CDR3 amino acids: CASSQPGGKSGYTF. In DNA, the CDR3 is TGTGCCAGCAGCCAGCCAGGGGGTAAATCTGGCTACACCTTC.

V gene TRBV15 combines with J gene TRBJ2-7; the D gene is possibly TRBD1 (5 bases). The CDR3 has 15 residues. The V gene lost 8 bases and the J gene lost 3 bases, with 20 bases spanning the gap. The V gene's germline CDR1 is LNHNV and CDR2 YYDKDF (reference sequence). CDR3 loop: CATSPSGQGLYEQYF. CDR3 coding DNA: TGTGCCACCTCTCCTTCCGGACAAGGCCTCTACGAGCAGTACTTC.

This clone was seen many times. The CDR3 coding sequence is TGCAGCGTTGACGAGGGTGTGGGTCAGCCCCAGCATTTT. This sequence encodes CSVDEGVGQPQHF. V and J are TRBV29-1 and TRBJ1-5; D not resolved. The CDR3 is made up of 13 amino acids. V was pared by 3 bases and J by 6 bases, with 12 bases between. Germline CDR1 SQVTM, CDR2 ANQGSEA.

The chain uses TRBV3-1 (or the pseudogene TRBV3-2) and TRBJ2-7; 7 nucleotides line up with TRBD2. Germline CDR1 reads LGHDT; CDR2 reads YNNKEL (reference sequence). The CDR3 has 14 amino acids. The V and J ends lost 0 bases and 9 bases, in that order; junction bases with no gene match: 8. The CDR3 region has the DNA TGTGCCAGCAGCCAAGATAAGTTGGCGGGAGCGCAGTACTTC. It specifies CASSQDKLAGAQYF.

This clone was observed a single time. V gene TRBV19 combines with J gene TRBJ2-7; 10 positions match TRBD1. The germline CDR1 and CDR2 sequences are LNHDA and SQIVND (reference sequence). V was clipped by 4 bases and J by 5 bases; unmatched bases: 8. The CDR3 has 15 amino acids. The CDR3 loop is CASSTYGQGENEQYF. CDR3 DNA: TGTGCCAGTAGTACGTACGGACAGGGGGAAAACGAGCAGTACTTC.

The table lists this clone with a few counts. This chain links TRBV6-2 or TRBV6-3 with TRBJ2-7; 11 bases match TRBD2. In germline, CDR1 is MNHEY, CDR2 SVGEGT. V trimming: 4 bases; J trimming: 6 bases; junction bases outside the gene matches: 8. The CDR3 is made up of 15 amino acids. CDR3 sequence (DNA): TGTGCCAGCAGTTCCGAACTAGCGGGAGTGAGCGAGCAGTACTTC. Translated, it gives CASSSELAGVSEQYF.